This entry lists 27 T cell receptor beta chains sequenced from one sample in a study of OX40 agonist ivuxolimab in advanced cancers. The table came from immunoSEQ multiplex PCR; TCRdb's copy has only in-frame clones and leaves some out. The data show 30,000 to 35,000 clones, 80% seen once. The sequencing here drew on CD4+ or CD8+ T cells sorted from blood, taken in a trial of the OX40 agonist ivuxolimab. The receptors derive from an adult with an advanced solid tumor such as melanoma, head and neck, liver or kidney cancer.

The rearrangement joins TRBV2 to TRBJ1-2, with a possible D match to TRBD1 (6 bases). V lost 6 bases to trimming and J lost 8 bases, with 19 bases between them. From germline, CDR1 is SNHLY and CDR2 FYNNEI. This CDR3 has 14 amino acids. The CDR3 DNA reads as TGTGCCAGCAGCGGTAGTCGGGGGGCTGGCGGCTACACCTTC. This translates into CASSGSRGAGGYTF.

This clone was detected only a few times. The chain is built from TRBV30 and TRBJ1-2; 7 nucleotides agree with TRBD1. Germline V CDR1 and CDR2: GTSNPN, SVGIG (reference sequence). This CDR3 contains 14 residues. V lost 3 bases to trimming and J lost 3 bases; unmatched junction nucleotides: 7. The CDR3 DNA is TGTGCCTGGAGAGCCCAGGGGGGAGACTATGGCTACACCTTC. It encodes CAWRAQGGDYGYTF.

The chain recombines TRBV29-1 with TRBJ2-5; D is possibly TRBD1 (6 bases). Germline V CDR1 and CDR2: SQVTM, ANQGSEA. The CDR3 length is 16 residues. V lost 4 bases, J lost 1 base, and 19 bases lay in between. The CDR3 region has the DNA TGCAGCGTTGTCTATTATCGAGGGGGTTCCCAAGAGACCCAGTACTTC. Protein product: CSVVYYRGGSQETQYF.

The V call is TRBV30, the J call TRBJ1-2; 8 positions agree with TRBD1. Germline V lookup: CDR1 GTSNPN, CDR2 SVGIG (reference sequence). The J segment lost 3 bases and the V segment lost 2 bases, leaving 14 bases of the junction unmatched. The length of the CDR3 is 17 residues. This CDR3 is CAWSTGGTVSIYYGYTF. The CDR3 DNA is TGTGCCTGGAGTACAGGGGGGACAGTTTCGATATACTATGGCTACACCTTC.

The chain uses TRBV10-3 and TRBJ1-1; the D is unclear. Germline assignment: CDR1 ENHRY and CDR2 SYGVKD. The CDR3 totals 13 residues. V was cut by 3 bases and J by 1 base, with 6 bases left in between. The CDR3 DNA reads as TGTGCCATCAGTGACGGAAAGAACACTGAAGCTTTCTTT. It codes for CAISDGKNTEAFF.

The chain uses TRBV5-1 and TRBJ1-4, with 7 bases aligning to TRBD1. In germline, CDR1 is SGHRS, CDR2 YFSETQ. This CDR3 has 15 amino acids. V was pared by 4 bases and J by 3 bases, with 6 bases of the junction left unmatched. The CDR3: CASSLEGASNEKLFF. CDR3 nucleotide sequence: TGCGCCAGCAGCCTAGAGGGGGCCTCTAATGAAAAACTGTTTTTT.

V gene TRBV28 combines with J gene TRBJ1-3; no definite D call. CDR3 length: 13 amino acids. The ends were cut back, 3 bases at V and 4 bases at J, with 7 bases in the middle. Germline CDR1 MDHEN, CDR2 SYDVKM. CDR3 in DNA: TGTGCCAGCAGTTTTGCATACGGAAACACCATATATTTT. Translation: CASSFAYGNTIYF. The entire variable domain, with the rest obtained from reference TRBV28 and TRBJ1-3, is as follows: DVKVTQSSRYLVKRTGEKVFLECVQDMDHENMFWYRQDPGLGLRLIYFSYDVKMKEKGDIPEGYSVSREKKERFSLILESASTNQTSMYLCASSFAYGNTIYFGEGSWLTVV.

The chain has TRBV19 and TRBJ1-2; 7 nucleotides agree with TRBD1. V lost 6 bases and J lost 2; bases outside the gene matches: 15. CDR1 LNHDA and CDR2 SQIVND come from the germline V gene (reference sequence). The CDR3 is 17 residues long. The DNA for the CDR3 is TGTGCCAGTAGCCCATCCGGGACAGTCTCCCTCAACTATGGCTACACCTTC. Encoded protein: CASSPSGTVSLNYGYTF.

This clone was observed a handful of times. The CDR3 DNA follows: TGTGCCAGCAGTGCTTTCAGGGCCACTGAAGCTTTCTTT. Its translation is CASSAFRATEAFF. The rearrangement uses TRBV2 and TRBJ1-1, with D possibly TRBD1 on 5 matching bases. This CDR3 comprises 13 residues. The ends were cut back, 4 bases at V and 4 bases at J, with 10 bases in the middle. Germline V gives CDR1 SNHLY, CDR2 FYNNEI.

The V and J genes are TRBV27 and TRBJ2-7; 9 bases are a match to TRBD1. The V gene end was trimmed by 8 bases and the J gene end by 0 bases; junction bases not matched to a gene: 8. CDR1 is MNHEY and CDR2 is SMNVEV in the germline V gene (reference sequence). The CDR3 has 15 residues. The CDR3 region is CASRGGTGNSYEQYF. The DNA of the CDR3 is TGTGCCAGCCGGGGAGGGACAGGGAACTCCTACGAGCAGTACTTC.

J is TRBJ2-5 and V is TRBV5-1, with TRBD1 matching over 9 bases. The length of the CDR3 is 16 residues. From germline, CDR1 is SGHRS and CDR2 YFSETQ. The trim removed 0 bases at V and 1 base at J, leaving 4 bases unmatched. This CDR3 reads CASSLVGQGGQETQYF. CDR3 coding DNA: TGCGCCAGCAGCTTGGTGGGACAGGGAGGCCAAGAGACCCAGTACTTC.

This sequence joins TRBV28 and TRBJ2-7; 7 bases are a match to TRBD1. The CDR3 runs to 14 residues. The ends lost 4 bases at V and 2 bases at J; junction bases unmatched: 5. Germline CDR1 MDHEN, CDR2 SYDVKM. The CDR3: CASSSGTVAYEQYF. The CDR3, as DNA: TGTGCCAGCAGTTCCGGGACAGTAGCCTACGAGCAGTACTTC.

The chain is built from TRBV9 and TRBJ2-6; 7 positions agree with TRBD1. J lost 4 bases, V lost 4 bases, and 8 bases had no gene match. This CDR3 has 16 residues. The germline gives CDR1 SGDLS, CDR2 YYNGEE. This chain's CDR3 is CASSPTGNSGANVLTF. CDR3 bases: TGTGCCAGCAGCCCGACAGGGAATTCAGGGGCCAACGTCCTGACTTTC.

The rearrangement uses TRBV21-1 and TRBJ1-1; the tabulated D call, TRBD1, remains unverified against the DNA. TRBV21-1 corresponds to a pseudogene. The CDR3 totals 15 residues. The CDR3 region has the DNA TGTGCCAGCAGTGCCCCCCCAACAGGGGGCACTGAAGCTTTCTTT. This sequence encodes CASSAPPTGGTEAFF.

This sequence joins TRBV7-9 and TRBJ1-1; 7 bases match TRBD1. Germline CDR1 is SEHNR and CDR2 is FQNEAQ (reference sequence). V dropped 4 bases and J dropped 1; count of bases not matched to a gene: 15. This CDR3 is built from 18 residues. This CDR3 reads CASSSRGRGPHENTEAFF. The CDR3 DNA sequence: TGTGCCAGCAGCTCCCGCGGGAGGGGGCCGCACGAGAACACTGAAGCTTTCTTT.

The V call is TRBV4-1, the J call TRBJ2-3, with 10 bases that match TRBD2. The germline CDR1 and CDR2 sequences are MGHRA and YSYEKL. The CDR3 length is 16 residues. The trim removed 2 bases at V and 2 bases at J, leaving 4 bases unmatched. The CDR3 DNA follows: TGCGCCAGCAGCCAAAACAGCGGGGGGGTCACAGATACGCAGTATTTT. Translated, it gives CASSQNSGGVTDTQYF.

The J gene is TRBJ2-5, the V gene TRBV29-1, with 9 bases matching TRBD1. V was clipped by 5 bases and J by 5 bases; unmatched bases: 12. CDR3 size: 15 residues. Germline loops: CDR1 SQVTM, CDR2 ANQGSEA. The chain's CDR3 is CSVSTGTGITETQYF. The CDR3 coding sequence is TGCAGCGTTTCTACCGGGACAGGGATAACGGAGACCCAGTACTTC.

The V and J genes are TRBV2 and TRBJ1-2; D not resolved. Germline V CDR1 and CDR2: SNHLY, FYNNEI. The V end lost 4 bases, the J end lost 4 bases, and 16 bases lay between the germline ends. The CDR3 totals 15 residues. The chain's CDR3 is CASSADLTLTYGYTF. The CDR3 nucleotides are TGTGCCAGCAGTGCAGACCTCACCTTAACCTATGGCTACACCTTC. Supplemented by reference TRBV2 and TRBJ1-2, the full variable domain reads EPEVTQTPSHQVTQMGQEVILRCVPISNHLYFYWYRQILGQKVEFLVSFYNNEISEKSEIFDDQFSVERPDGSNFTLKIRSTKLEDSAMYFCASSADLTLTYGYTFGSGTRLTVV.

The chain joins TRBV19 to TRBJ2-2, with D uncertain. Trimming took 8 bases from V and 0 from J, leaving 13 bases between them. This CDR3 has 15 amino acids. From germline, CDR1 is LNHDA and CDR2 SQIVND (reference sequence). The CDR3: CASAEDVSNTGELFF. In nucleotides, the CDR3 is TGTGCCAGTGCTGAAGACGTTTCGAACACCGGGGAGCTGTTTTTT.

The gene calls are TRBV30 and TRBJ1-2; 7 bases match TRBD1. After removal of 0 bases from V and 7 bases from J, the junction contained 5 bases not matched to a gene. Per the germline V gene, CDR1 is GTSNPN and CDR2 is SVGIG (reference sequence). The CDR3 covers 13 residues. The CDR3 region is CAWSVQGLGGYTF. The CDR3 DNA reads as TGTGCCTGGAGTGTACAGGGGTTGGGTGGCTACACCTTC.

The chain carries TRBV7-9 and TRBJ1-4, with a possible D match to TRBD1 (5 bases). The germline V gene encodes CDR1 SEHNR and CDR2 FQNEAQ (reference sequence). The germline V and J ends were trimmed by 5 bases and 8 bases, with 18 bases remaining between them. This CDR3 is 15 amino acids long. For the CDR3, the DNA is TGTGCCAGCAGCCACGCGGCCAGGGCGGTGGAAAAACTGTTTTTT. Translating gives CASSHAARAVEKLFF.

The chain couples TRBV30 to TRBJ1-2, with 7 bases aligning to TRBD1. Germline CDR1 GTSNPN, CDR2 SVGIG (reference sequence). The CDR3 extends over 12 amino acids. Trimming at V came to 4 bases and at J to 5 bases, leaving 4 bases not matched to a gene. CDR3 in amino acids: CAWTDRRYGYTF. In nucleotides, the CDR3 is TGTGCCTGGACGGACAGGAGATATGGCTACACCTTC.

This chain connects TRBV27 to TRBJ1-3; the D gene is possibly TRBD1 (5 bases). V was cut by 4 bases and J by 4 bases, with 14 bases left in between. Germline V gene data show CDR1 as MNHEY and CDR2 as SMNVEV (reference sequence). The CDR3 has 15 amino acids. The CDR3 DNA reads TGTGCCAGCAGTTCGTTATCAGGGAGCGGAAACACCATATATTTT. Translated: CASSSLSGSGNTIYF.

The J gene is TRBJ1-2, the V gene TRBV20-1; D remains ambiguous. Germline V gene data show CDR1 as DFQATT and CDR2 as SNEGSKA (reference sequence). The ends were cut back, 5 bases at V and 7 bases at J, with 11 bases in the middle. This CDR3 has 11 amino acids. This chain's CDR3 is CSASEGSGYTF. The CDR3, as DNA: TGCAGTGCTTCCGAAGGAAGTGGCTACACCTTC.

As regards this clone: This same CDR3 is encoded by further DNA sequences in the sample. This rearrangement joins TRBV7-2 to TRBJ2-2; perhaps D is TRBD1 or TRBD2 (6 bases each). The length of the CDR3 is 16 residues. Per germline, CDR1 SGHTA and CDR2 FQGNSA. Trimming stripped 4 bases from V and 1 base from J, with 13 bases between. The CDR3 coding sequence is TGTGCCAGCAGCTCGGGGGCTCGGGGGAACACCGGGGAGCTGTTTTTT. Its translation: CASSSGARGNTGELFF.

The chain joins TRBV28 to TRBJ2-7, with D uncertain. The CDR3 runs to 14 residues. Germline assignment: CDR1 MDHEN and CDR2 SYDVKM. Trimming cost V 5 bases and J 3 bases, with 14 bases left between them. CDR3 loop: CASSPPQSIYEQYF. The CDR3 DNA reads as TGTGCCAGCAGTCCGCCCCAGTCGATCTACGAGCAGTACTTC.

The chain combines TRBV7-2 with TRBJ2-5; D perhaps matches TRBD2 (7 bases). This CDR3 comprises 13 residues. Germline CDR1 is SGHTA and CDR2 is FQGNSA. The ends were cut back, 5 bases at V and 5 bases at J, with 12 bases in the middle. This CDR3 reads CASSKRGGETQYF. CDR3 DNA: TGTGCCAGCAGCAAAAGGGGGGGCGAGACCCAGTACTTC.